The next 21 T cell receptor beta chains were all read from a single sample in a study of cytomegalovirus exposure and HLA in healthy donors. This table comes from immunoSEQ multiplex PCR, and its TCRdb copy is limited to in-frame clones, with some not included. The sample lists approximately 90,000 clones, approximately 94% seen once, with approximately 1.1% in the top ten. The specimen was PBMCs. These receptors all stem from a woman in her 30s in good health and CMV-seropositive.

The genes are TRBV7-9 and TRBJ2-2; 9 bases match TRBD2. This CDR3 comprises 17 residues. J was trimmed by 4 bases and V by 5 bases; bases with no gene match: 11. Germline V gene data show CDR1 as SEHNR and CDR2 as FQNEAQ (reference sequence). The CDR3 coding sequence is TGTGCCAGCAGCCCTCTCCCGGCGGGAGGGGGCACCGGGGAGCTGTTTTTT. Protein product: CASSPLPAGGGTGELFF.

The chain carries TRBV28 and TRBJ2-7, with 9 bases fitting TRBD1. CDR3 length equals 11 residues. With V trimmed by 10 bases and J by 3 bases, 1 base remained unmatched. Germline-derived CDR1 and CDR2 are MDHEN and SYDVKM. The CDR3 reads CATTGGYEQYF. The CDR3 nucleotides read TGTGCCACGACAGGGGGCTACGAGCAGTACTTC. Drawing the rest from reference TRBV28 and TRBJ2-7, the complete variable domain is DVKVTQSSRYLVKRTGEKVFLECVQDMDHENMFWYRQDPGLGLRLIYFSYDVKMKEKGDIPEGYSVSREKKERFSLILESASTNQTSMYLCATTGGYEQYFGPGTRLTVT.

The chain is built from TRBV28 and TRBJ1-3; no clear D. The CDR3 extends over 13 amino acids. Trimming took 3 bases from V and 8 from J, leaving 11 bases between them. Germline V gene sequence: CDR1 MDHEN, CDR2 SYDVKM. Here the CDR3 DNA reads TGTGCCAGCAGTTTCTTTGCGGCGGACACCATATATTTT. Its translation is CASSFFAADTIYF.

V usage is TRBV7-9 and J usage is TRBJ2-7, with 9 bases matching TRBD1. This CDR3 comprises 16 residues. V lost 4 bases, J lost 6 bases, and 13 bases stayed unmatched. Germline assignment: CDR1 SEHNR and CDR2 FQNEAQ (reference sequence). The CDR3 loop is CASSSPLGQGLREQYF. The CDR3 DNA reads TGTGCCAGCAGCTCCCCCTTAGGACAGGGGCTCCGCGAGCAGTACTTC.

The chain uses TRBV7-2 and TRBJ2-2; tentatively, D is TRBD1 (5 bases). V was pared by 5 bases and J by 1 base, with 8 bases between. Germline values: CDR1 SGHTA, CDR2 FQGNSA. The CDR3 is 14 residues long. As DNA, the CDR3 is TGTGCCAGCAGCATTAGGGGGAACACCGGGGAGCTGTTTTTT. Amino acids: CASSIRGNTGELFF.

The J gene is TRBJ1-1, the V gene TRBV5-1; D uncertain. CDR1 and CDR2 from the germline V gene are SGHRS and YFSETQ. The CDR3 length is 13 residues. V was shortened by 4 bases and J by 1 base, with 8 bases between the two germline ends. The CDR3 nucleotides are TGCGCCAGCAGCACCGTGAGGAACACTGAAGCTTTCTTT. Protein product: CASSTVRNTEAFF.

This chain connects TRBV4-1 to TRBJ2-7; 7 nucleotides align to TRBD2. J gave up 4 bases and V 3 bases, and 6 bases lay outside the gene matches. CDR3 length: 14 residues. Germline V gene lookup returns CDR1 MGHRA and CDR2 YSYEKL. CDR3 residues: CASSHGTIGYEQYF. The CDR3 coding sequence is TGCGCCAGCAGCCACGGGACTATAGGGTACGAGCAGTACTTC.

The rearrangement joins TRBV7-9 to TRBJ1-2, with D unclear. CDR3 size: 16 residues. Germline values: CDR1 SEHNR, CDR2 FQNEAQ (reference sequence). V dropped 1 base and J dropped 1 base, with 13 bases sitting between them. CDR3 nucleotide sequence: TGTGCCAGCAGCTTAGGGCACCATACCCTTAACTATGGCTACACCTTC. It translates to CASSLGHHTLNYGYTF. The full variable domain, with the rest looked up from reference TRBV7-9 and TRBJ1-2, is DTGVSQNPRHKITKRGQNVTFRCDPISEHNRLYWYRQTLGQGPEFLTYFQNEAQLEKSRLLSDRFSAERPKGSFSTLEIQRTEQGDSAMYLCASSLGHHTLNYGYTFGSGTRLTVV.

Comments on this clone: Other DNA sequences in this specimen translate into the identical CDR3. The CDR3 nucleotides are TGTGCCAGCAGCTCGGGACTAGCGGGCACCGGGGAGCTGTTTTTT. Its protein product is CASSSGLAGTGELFF. The rearrangement links TRBV7-2 to TRBJ2-2, with TRBD2 matching 12 bases. The CDR3 covers 15 residues. CDR1 and CDR2 from the germline V gene are SGHTA and FQGNSA. The junction had 1 base not matched to a gene; V was cut back by 4 bases and J by 4 bases.

This clone was detected once. The genes are TRBV19 and TRBJ1-4; D not resolved. V lost 5 bases to trimming and J lost 0 bases, with 10 bases between them. Germline CDR1 LNHDA, CDR2 SQIVND (reference sequence). This CDR3 comprises 15 residues. CDR3 in amino acids: CASSFGYSTNEKLFF. The CDR3 nucleotides are TGTGCCAGTAGTTTCGGGTACTCAACTAATGAAAAACTGTTTTTT.

The chain links TRBV30 to TRBJ2-7; 11 nucleotides agree with TRBD2. The CDR3 contains 14 residues. V shed 4 bases, J shed 3 bases, and the junction held 5 bases outside the gene matches. CDR1 and CDR2 from the germline V gene are GTSNPN and SVGIG (reference sequence). CDR3 amino acids: CAWNALAGGYEQYF. The DNA of the CDR3 is TGTGCCTGGAACGCGCTAGCGGGAGGCTACGAGCAGTACTTC.

The genes are TRBV14 and TRBJ2-7; no clear D gene. The length of the CDR3 is 16 residues. V lost 5 bases to trimming and J lost 0 bases, with 17 bases between them. From germline, CDR1 is SGHDN and CDR2 FVKESK. CDR3 bases: TGTGCCAGCAGCTCCCGCGGTCCCCCGAGCTCCTACGAGCAGTACTTC. The encoded protein is CASSSRGPPSSYEQYF.

The chain combines TRBV19 with TRBJ1-2; 7 positions agree with TRBD1. CDR1 and CDR2 (germline): LNHDA, SQIVND (reference sequence). V was pared by 6 bases and J by 6 bases, with 7 bases of the junction left unmatched. There are 13 residues in the CDR3. The CDR3 loop is CASRKDRVDGYTF. The CDR3 nucleotides read TGTGCCAGTAGGAAAGACAGGGTTGATGGCTACACCTTC.

The chain uses TRBV4-1 and TRBJ2-1; 11 nucleotides line up with TRBD2. V shed 0 bases, J shed 5 bases, and the junction held 12 bases outside the gene matches. In germline, CDR1 is MGHRA, CDR2 YSYEKL. CDR3 length: 19 amino acids. CDR3 DNA: TGCGCCAGCAGCCAAGATGCCCCCCCGGGACTAGCGGACAACAATGAGCAGTTCTTC. It codes for CASSQDAPPGLADNNEQFF.

The CDR3 bases are TGTGCCAGCAATGACATGCGGACAGGGAGTGAAAAACTGTTTTTT. It yields the protein CASNDMRTGSEKLFF. This chain joins TRBV28 and TRBJ1-4, with TRBD1 matching 8 bases. The V gene end was trimmed by 7 bases and the J gene end by 7 bases; junction bases not matched to a gene: 11. The CDR3 spans 15 residues. Per the germline V gene, CDR1 is MDHEN and CDR2 is SYDVKM. Drawing the rest from reference TRBV28 and TRBJ1-4, the complete variable domain is DVKVTQSSRYLVKRTGEKVFLECVQDMDHENMFWYRQDPGLGLRLIYFSYDVKMKEKGDIPEGYSVSREKKERFSLILESASTNQTSMYLCASNDMRTGSEKLFFGSGTQLSVL.

The chain joins TRBV7-2 to TRBJ1-2; 7 nucleotides match TRBD1. The V gene end was trimmed by 5 bases and the J gene end by 8 bases; junction bases not matched to a gene: 11. The CDR3 is 14 amino acids. CDR1 SGHTA and CDR2 FQGNSA come from the germline V gene. The CDR3 loop is CASSPRQGSFGYTF. The CDR3 DNA reads TGTGCCAGCAGCCCGAGACAGGGTTCCTTCGGCTACACCTTC.

The chain carries TRBV13 and TRBJ2-3; 10 nucleotides line up with TRBD2. The germline gives CDR1 PRHDT, CDR2 FYEKMQ (reference sequence). This CDR3 is 17 amino acids long. J was trimmed by 4 bases and V by 5 bases; bases with no gene match: 12. In DNA, the CDR3 is TGTGCCAGCAGCGCGCGGGGACTAGCGCCCATCCCAGATACGCAGTATTTT. This translates into CASSARGLAPIPDTQYF.

This clone was counted a few times. This rearrangement joins TRBV28 to TRBJ2-1, with 12 bases that match TRBD2. CDR1 and CDR2 from the germline V gene are MDHEN and SYDVKM. V trimming: 4 bases; J trimming: 5 bases; junction bases outside the gene matches: 6. CDR3 size: 16 residues. This CDR3 is CASSSGWTSGNNEQFF. The CDR3 DNA reads TGTGCCAGCAGTTCAGGGTGGACTAGCGGGAACAATGAGCAGTTCTTC.

The V call is TRBV7-6, the J call TRBJ2-3; D not certain. The CDR3 loop spans 14 amino acids. With 5 bases removed from V and 4 bases from J, the gap between germline ends came to 13 bases. Germline V gene data show CDR1 as SGHVS and CDR2 as FNYEAQ. The CDR3 DNA sequence: TGTGCCAGCAGCCTCCTTTCGTCGGCAGATACGCAGTATTTT. This codes for CASSLLSSADTQYF. Drawing the rest from reference TRBV7-6 and TRBJ2-3, the complete variable domain is GAGVSQSPRYKVTKRGQDVALRCDPISGHVSLYWYRQALGQGPEFLTYFNYEAQQDKSGLPNDRFSAERPEGSISTLTIQRTEQRDSAMYRCASSLLSSADTQYFGPGTRLTVL.

A single count supports this clone. The gene calls are TRBV19 and TRBJ2-3, with D possibly matching TRBD2 (6 bases). V was trimmed by 8 bases and J by 5 bases, leaving 17 bases between them. Germline CDR1 LNHDA, CDR2 SQIVND (reference sequence). The length of the CDR3 is 14 residues. CDR3 region: CASRDSRGGDTQYF. The CDR3 DNA follows: TGTGCCAGTCGGGACTCCCGGGGTGGAGATACGCAGTATTTT. Complete variable domain (other parts from reference TRBV19 and TRBJ2-3): DGGITQSPKYLFRKEGQNVTLSCEQNLNHDAMYWYRQDPGQGLRLIYYSQIVNDFQKGDIAEGYSVSREKKESFPLTVTSAQKNPTAFYLCASRDSRGGDTQYFGPGTRLTVL.

This sequence joins TRBV18 and TRBJ2-1; 7 bases are a match to TRBD2. Germline V gene sequence: CDR1 KGHSH, CDR2 LQKENI. J was trimmed by 1 base and V by 2 bases; bases with no gene match: 2. The CDR3 runs to 15 residues. DNA for the CDR3: TGTGCCAGCTCACCATACGGGGGGTCCTACAATGAGCAGTTCTTC. The encoded protein is CASSPYGGSYNEQFF.